Below, 10 T cell receptor beta chains from the same sample are listed, as sequenced in a study of T cell changes during pregnancy in multiple sclerosis. Produced via immunoSEQ multiplex PCR; TCRdb's table is partial and in-frame only. In the table there are around 49,000 clones, roughly 94% of which are singletons. The sequencing here drew on CD8+ T cells from peripheral blood mononuclear cells, taken in the first trimester of pregnancy. The receptors originated from a female donor with multiple sclerosis, enrolled in a pregnancy study.

Remarks on this clone: The same CDR3 is also encoded by other DNA sequences in this sample. The chain is built from TRBV27 and TRBJ1-1; tentatively, D is TRBD1 (5 bases). The germline V gene encodes CDR1 MNHEY and CDR2 SMNVEV (reference sequence). Between the trimmed V and J ends, which lost 3 bases and 0 bases, there was a span of 8 bases. This CDR3 has 14 amino acids. The CDR3 DNA reads TGTGCCAGCAGTTTGGCAGGGATGAACACTGAAGCTTTCTTT. Protein: CASSLAGMNTEAFF.

The chain is built from TRBV2 and TRBJ2-7; TRBD1 is a possible D gene (6 bases). V was shortened by 6 bases and J by 4 bases, with 13 bases between the two germline ends. CDR3 length equals 13 residues. Germline CDR1 and CDR2: SNHLY and FYNNEI. CDR3 in DNA: TGTGCCAGCAGGTCAGGGGTGGGTTACGAGCAGTACTTC. Protein product: CASRSGVGYEQYF.

This chain joins TRBV27 and TRBJ1-5; no clear D. Trimming left V 3 bases short and J 0 bases short, with 6 bases between. The length of the CDR3 is 14 residues. The germline gives CDR1 MNHEY, CDR2 SMNVEV (reference sequence). The CDR3 is CASSFGGSNQPQHF. The CDR3 DNA is TGTGCCAGCAGTTTCGGCGGTAGCAATCAGCCCCAGCATTTT.

The J gene is TRBJ2-1, the V gene TRBV29-1; 9 bases fit TRBD2. Germline assignment: CDR1 SQVTM and CDR2 ANQGSEA. The CDR3 loop spans 12 amino acids. Trimming at V came to 7 bases and at J to 9 bases, leaving 7 bases not matched to a gene. CDR3 region: CSASGINVEQFF. CDR3 sequence (DNA): TGCAGCGCTAGCGGGATAAACGTTGAGCAGTTCTTC.

The CDR3 sequence: CASSAGQGIYEQYF. In nucleotides, the CDR3 is TGTGCCAGCAGCGCGGGACAGGGAATCTACGAGCAGTACTTC. The gene calls are TRBV6-1 and TRBJ2-7; 9 nucleotides align to TRBD1. The CDR3 totals 14 residues. The J segment lost 3 bases and the V segment lost 6 bases, leaving 6 bases of the junction unmatched. CDR1 MNHNS and CDR2 SASEGT come from the germline V gene.

The chain carries TRBV5-8 and TRBJ2-5; no firm D call. Looked up from germline, CDR1 is SGHTS and CDR2 is YDEGEE. The CDR3 loop spans 15 amino acids. The V and J ends lost 4 bases and 5 bases respectively, with 18 bases between them. The CDR3 sequence: CASSPAGGTWETQYF. DNA of the CDR3: TGTGCCAGCAGCCCCGCCGGCGGAACGTGGGAGACCCAGTACTTC.

The chain has TRBV29-1 and TRBJ1-2; TRBD1 matches 9 bases. This CDR3 contains 14 residues. The germline CDR1 and CDR2 sequences are SQVTM and ANQGSEA. V was pared by 8 bases and J by 3 bases, with 10 bases of the junction left unmatched. CDR3 amino acids: CSIRGQGDHYGYTF. CDR3 in DNA: TGCAGCATACGGGGACAGGGCGACCACTATGGCTACACCTTC.

In nucleotides, the CDR3 is TGCGCCAGCAGCGGGGGAGCCAAAAACATTCAGTACTTC. Protein product: CASSGGAKNIQYF. This chain uses TRBV10-2 with TRBJ2-4, with D perhaps TRBD2 (6 bases). V was trimmed by 6 bases and J by 0 bases, leaving 6 bases between them. CDR1 is WSHSY and CDR2 is SAAADI in the germline V gene. The CDR3 sequence is 13 residues long.

The V gene is TRBV18, the J gene TRBJ2-7; D gene uncertain. Germline V gene sequence: CDR1 KGHSH, CDR2 LQKENI. The V and J ends lost 4 bases and 6 bases respectively, with 13 bases between them. This CDR3 has 13 residues. CDR3 DNA: TGTGCCAGCTCACTTGGAGCCTTTGGCGAGCAGTACTTC. Translated, it gives CASSLGAFGEQYF.

The rearrangement joins TRBV6-6 to TRBJ2-7, with TRBD2 matching over 9 bases. CDR1 MNHNY and CDR2 SVGAGI come from the germline V gene (reference sequence). CDR3 length equals 16 residues. J lost 4 bases, V lost 0 bases, and 7 bases had no gene match. CDR3 nucleotide sequence: TGTGCCAGCAGTTACTCGGCTAGCGGGAAAGGGTACGAGCAGTACTTC. Amino acid sequence: CASSYSASGKGYEQYF.